This is a list of T cell receptor beta chains from one sample in a study of T cell clones after liver transplantation. Some clones are missing from TCRdb's copy, which holds only in-frame ones; the method was immunoSEQ multiplex PCR. This sample has roughly 100,000 clones, with approximately 79% found just once. The specimen was CD4+ T cells from blood, collected around 4 years after liver transplant. These receptor sequences come from a human patient who received a liver transplant. Some T cells may originate from the graft donor. The CDR3 runs from the conserved cysteine through the conserved F or W. The D gene is left open where the match is weak. Clone size is stated in some rows and not others, as once, few, many or a class when expanded.

cdr3_nt cdr3_aa cdr3_length j_call clone_size v_call d_call
TGCGCCAGCCGGGGGACTAGGTTAACAGATACGCAGTATTTT CASRGTRLTDTQYF 14 TRBJ2-3 NA TRBV5-1 TRBD2
TGCAGCGTTTGGCACGGACCCCACGATGAGCAGTTCTTC CSVWHGPHDEQFF 13 TRBJ2-1 NA TRBV29-1 NA
TGTGCCAGCAGCTCGGTGACAGGGGATGTGGGAGGACACTCCTACGAGCAGTACTTC CASSSVTGDVGGHSYEQYF 19 TRBJ2-7 NA TRBV13 TRBD1
TGTGCCAGCAGCCTGACCAGATACACAGATACGCAGTATTTT CASSLTRYTDTQYF 14 TRBJ2-3 NA TRBV7-3 NA
TGTGCCAGCAGTTACGCCGGGACAGGGGCAGATACGCAGTATTTT CASSYAGTGADTQYF 15 TRBJ2-3 few TRBV6-5 TRBD1
TGTGCCAGCAGCTGGGACGGGCAAGAGACCCAGTACTTC CASSWDGQETQYF 13 TRBJ2-5 NA TRBV7-3 NA
TGTGCCAGCAGCCCTAGCCACGAACACGAGCAGTACTTC CASSPSHEHEQYF 13 TRBJ2-7 NA TRBV11-3 NA
TGTGCCAGCAGCTCTCCTACCCTCCTAGGTGAAGCTTTCTTT CASSSPTLLGEAFF 14 TRBJ1-1 NA TRBV5-5 NA
TGCGCCAGCAGCCAAGGGGCTCCTCAGAGCTCCTATAATTCACCCCTCCACTTT CASSQGAPQSSYNSPLHF 18 TRBJ1-6 NA TRBV4-1 NA
TGTGCCAGCAGCTTTCTAGGACAGGTGAACACTGAAGCTTTCTTT CASSFLGQVNTEAFF 15 TRBJ1-1 NA TRBV5-6 TRBD1